This T cell receptor (beta chain) is from a study of cytomegalovirus exposure and HLA in healthy donors. Regarding this clone: As yet, its antigen is unknown.

Measured with immunoSEQ multiplex PCR; TCRdb has only the in-frame clones, and not every one. The repertoire holds 59,000 or so clones, with 75% to 90% as singletons. The donors were members of the roughly 130-subject validation cohort (separate from the approximately 670-subject first cohort). General study points: Reportedly, diagnosis of cytomegalovirus status by the classifier showed high specificity and sensitivity. The authors listed 150 to 200 TCR beta chains as cytomegalovirus-associated. Most TCR sequences were uncommon, yet certain public TCRs appeared in many donors.

The sample consisted of PBMCs. The TCR sequence derives from a woman younger than 35 in good health and CMV-seronegative.

The CDR3 region has the DNA TGCGCCAGCAGTGAAAGCGGGGGCGGTGCAGATACGCAGTATTTT. Its protein product is CASSESGGGADTQYF. The rearrangement joins TRBV10-1 to TRBJ2-3, with 8 bases matching TRBD2. The CDR3 is made up of 15 amino acids. Germline assignment: CDR1 WNHNN and CDR2 SYGVQD (reference sequence). With 3 bases clipped from V and 4 bases from J, the junction kept 6 bases outside the gene matches.